The source of this T cell receptor (beta chain) is a study of Ad26.COV2.S vaccination and SARS-CoV-2 variants. Study findings and constraints: Placebo recipients and vaccine recipients were similar in non-spike TCR breadth. Using TCR breadth and depth analyses may have led to underestimated total T cell responses.

As concerns this clone: Its antigen is not known.

Treatment indicated: some 19 received Ad26.COV2.S at low or high dose, single or two shots; about 5 received placebo; per-sample allocation not given. Each sample was drawn 63 days after the first injection (of vaccine or placebo). This CDR3 has 16 residues. Looked up from germline, CDR1 is SGDLS and CDR2 is YYNGEE. J lost 8 bases, V lost 4 bases, and 13 bases had no gene match. Assay used: immunoSEQ multiplex PCR; TCRdb lists only in-frame clones, some missing. The sample has some 500,000 clones; about 91% are singletons. V and J are TRBV9 and TRBJ2-1; 9 nucleotides agree with TRBD2. The starting material was peripheral blood, obtained in a trial of Ad26.COV2.S vaccine versus placebo. This sequence originates from a person aged 18-65 years who received the Ad26.COV2.S COVID-19 vaccine or a placebo. The CDR3 region has the DNA TGTGCCAGCAGCCAGACGGGTAGCGGGAGTGACTATGAGCAGTTCTTC. This encodes CASSQTGSGSDYEQFF.